The TCR beta chain described here comes from a study of cytomegalovirus exposure and HLA in healthy donors. Amplification used 60 Vbeta primers and 13 Jbeta primers. Some clones are missing from TCRdb's copy, which holds only in-frame ones; the method was immunoSEQ multiplex PCR. The repertoire includes about 150,000 clones, over 70% of them detected once, and over 2.5% sits in the top ten. The length of the CDR3 is 16 residues. V trimming: 0 bases; J trimming: 3 bases; junction bases outside the gene matches: 7. Germline CDR1 reads GTSNPN; CDR2 reads SVGIG (reference sequence). Findings and caveats of the study: The authors confirmed in vitro that a few CMV-associated chains were specific for CMV antigens. Reports described diagnosis of cytomegalovirus status by the classifier as highly specific and sensitive. Evidence from a later analysis indicated that most CMV-associated TCR beta chains looked HLA-restricted.

About this clone: Its matching antigen is unknown.

This receptor was identified in a woman aged 50 to 60 in good health and CMV-seropositive. The gene calls are TRBV30 and TRBJ1-2, with 10 bases fitting TRBD1. Sequencing was performed on PBMCs. The CDR3 DNA sequence: TGTGCCTGGAGTGTACCCGTGACAGGGGGCGACTATGGCTACACCTTC. Its translation: CAWSVPVTGGDYGYTF. Together with reference TRBV30 and TRBJ1-2, the CDR3 gives the full variable domain: SQTIHQWPATLVQPVGSPLSLECTVEGTSNPNLYWYRQAAGRGLQLLFYSVGIGQISSEVPQNLSASRPQDRQFILSSKKLLLSDSGFYLCAWSVPVTGGDYGYTFGSGTRLTVV.